This T cell receptor beta chain was captured in a study of cytomegalovirus exposure and HLA in healthy donors. About the study: From HLA-typed donors, an early data release held some 80 million unique TCRs.

In the PCR, 60 Vbeta and 13 Jbeta primers were used. Produced via immunoSEQ multiplex PCR; TCRdb's table is partial and in-frame only. The profile shows 150,000 or so clones, roughly 76% of them singletons. A remark on this clone: Its matching antigen is unknown.

The study's findings and limits: Most CMV-associated TCR beta chains appeared HLA-restricted in a later analysis.

CDR1 GTSNPN and CDR2 SVGIG come from the germline V gene (reference sequence). V lost 2 bases, J lost 3 bases, and 8 bases stayed unmatched. The CDR3 is 15 amino acids. The chain is built from TRBV30 and TRBJ2-7; 9 nucleotides match TRBD1. The sequencing sample was made of PBMCs. This sequence originates from a female donor in good health and CMV-seronegative. The CDR3, as DNA: TGTGCCTGGAGTTCTGGACAGGGGTCGATCTACGAGCAGTACTTC. Translation: CAWSSGQGSIYEQYF.